Listed below are T cell receptor beta chains from one sample, sequenced in a study of tumor and adjacent non-tumor tissue in lung cancer. MiXCR was run by TCRdb on the multiplex PCR reads, yielding one entry per CDR3 protein. The top ten hold roughly 12% of the sample, which has about 75,000 distinct CDR3 sequences, about three quarters seen once. Sequencing input: lung tumor tissue. These receptors were collected from a woman aged 45-65 years with non-small cell lung cancer. Each CDR3 is given with its conserved first and last residue. D genes are given only for firm matches. Expanded clones get a size class; other rows say once, few or many, or leave the size out.

V	D	J	size	DNA	CDR3
TRBV11-2	-	TRBJ2-3	-	TGTGCAAGAAGCTTAGATCGGGCAGATGCACAGTATTTT	CARSLDRADAQYF
TRBV11-3	TRBD2	TRBJ2-3	-	TGTGCCAGCAGCTTAGGACTAGCGGGAGCAGGGAGCACAGATACGCAGTTGTTT	CASSLGLAGAGSTDTQLF
TRBV7-8	-	TRBJ2-5	-	TGTGCCAGAAGCGTCATGGTTCTCGAGACCCAGTACTTC	CARSVMVLETQYF
TRBV5-1	-	TRBJ2-1	-	TGCACCAGCAGCCTACTAGTGGGAAACTACAATGAGCAGTTCTTC	CTSSLLVGNYNEQFF
TRBV2	-	TRBJ2-1	few	TGTGCCAGCAGTGTGACAGAAGGGAATGAGCAGTTCTTC	CASSVTEGNEQFF
TRBV4-1	-	TRBJ2-1	-	TGCGCTAGCAGCCAAGTTATCCTTAGCGTCAATGAGCAGTTCTTC	CASSQVILSVNEQFF
TRBV12-3/TRBV12-4	-	TRBJ1-5	-	TGTGCCAGCAGTTTAGCAACAAGAGGTCATCGGCCCCAACATTTT	CASSLATRGHRPQHF
TRBV10-3	-	TRBJ2-5	-	TGTGCCATCAGAGAGTCCACAGCAGAGACCCAGTACTTC	CAIRESTAETQYF
TRBV6-5	-	TRBJ1-2	-	TGTGCCAGCAGTCTCCGGGGTTATGGCTACACCTTC	CASSLRGYGYTF
TRBV11-1	TRBD1	TRBJ2-5	once	TGTACCAGCAGCTGGACTGGACAGGGCCAGTACTTC	CTSSWTGQGQYF
TRBV11-3	-	TRBJ2-1	-	TGTGCCAGCAGTTTAGAGGGCGTGGTAACGACTGAGCAGTTCTTC	CASSLEGVVTTEQFF
TRBV6-1	-	TRBJ2-1	-	TGTGCCAACAGCGAAATTGCTAGTTACGATGAGCAGTTCTTC	CANSEIASYDEQFF
TRBV6-6	-	TRBJ2-3	few	TGTGCCAGCAGTGCCCAGGGACACGCAGATACGCAATACTTT	CASSAQGHADTQYF
TRBV5-1	TRBD1	TRBJ2-7	-	TGCGCCAGTGTCCGGGACAGTACCTCCTATGAGCAGTACTTC	CASVRDSTSYEQYF
TRBV6-1	-	TRBJ2-7	-	TGTGTCAGCAGCTACATCAGACTAGTGCAGTACTTC	CVSSYIRLVQYF
TRBV4-2	-	TRBJ1-1	-	TGTGCCAGAAGCGGCATAAACACTGAAACCTTCTTT	CARSGINTETFF
TRBV5-4	TRBD1	TRBJ1-2	-	TGTGCCAGCAGCTTGAGGGACAGACGGGATCGCCACACCTTC	CASSLRDRRDRHTF
TRBV6-5	TRBD1	TRBJ2-1	-	TGTGCCAGCAGATACTCGATGGCGGGACAGGGGGGGAGTGAGCAGTTCTTC	CASRYSMAGQGGSEQFF
TRBV5-1	TRBD2	TRBJ2-7	-	TGCGCCAGCAGCTCGGTATTAGCGGGAAACGAGCAGTACTTC	CASSSVLAGNEQYF
TRBV29-1	TRBD2	TRBJ2-7	once	TGCGACGTTCACCTAGCGGGAGCGGGGAGGGGCTCCTACGAGCAGTACTTC	CDVHLAGAGRGSYEQYF
TRBV4-1	TRBD2	TRBJ2-2	-	TGCGCCAGCAGCCTAGCGGGAGTTACGGGGGCCGGGGAGCTGTGTTTT	CASSLAGVTGAGELCF
TRBV14	-	TRBJ1-2	many	TGTGCCAGCACCCCACCAGCCGGGCCCTTGGGAGGCTACACCTTC	CASTPPAGPLGGYTF
TRBV29-1	-	TRBJ2-4	-	TGCAGCGTTTCCAAACCAGGGGTAGACATTCAATACTTC	CSVSKPGVDIQYF
TRBV6-1	-	TRBJ1-1	-	TGTACCAGCAGTGAATGGGCAGGGGCGGAAGCTTCCTTT	CTSSEWAGAEASF
TRBV2	-	TRBJ2-7	-	TGTGCCAGCAGTTGGACGGATATCTCGGGGGAGCGGTACTTC	CASSWTDISGERYF
TRBV20-1	-	TRBJ1-6	many	TGCAGTGTCGGACGGAGATCCTATAATTCACCCCTCCACTTT	CSVGRRSYNSPLHF
TRBV4-2	-	TRBJ1-5	-	TGTGCCAGCAGCCCGCGACCTCCCGACAGGATCCTGGGCAATCAGCCCCAGCATTTT	CASSPRPPDRILGNQPQHF
TRBV28	-	TRBJ1-6	many	TGTGCCAGCAGTACTGCGCCTACGGGTTCACCCCTCCACTTT	CASSTAPTGSPLHF
TRBV6-5	TRBD1	TRBJ2-1	many	TGTGCCAGCAGTTCGGGACAGTCTCCCAATGAGCAGTTCTTC	CASSSGQSPNEQFF
TRBV9	-	TRBJ2-5	few	TGTGCCAGCAGCGTTATAGAGACCCAGTACTTC	CASSVIETQYF
TRBV11-3	TRBD2	TRBJ2-1	-	TGTGCCAGCAGCTCGGGACTAGCGGGAGAGGATGAGCAGTTCTTC	CASSSGLAGEDEQFF
TRBV4-2	-	TRBJ2-5	once	TGTGCCAGCAGCCGAGATTTGGGTGCGGGCCCTCGTGGGACCCAGTACTTC	CASSRDLGAGPRGTQYF
TRBV12-3/TRBV12-4	-	TRBJ2-1	-	TGTGCTAGCAGTTCCTATAGGATCGTGATGGATAGCCCCTACAATGAGCAGTTCTTC	CASSSYRIVMDSPYNEQFF
TRBV29-1	TRBD2	TRBJ2-1	-	TGCAGCGTTAAGCAAGCGGGAGTATTCTACGATTACAATGAGCAGCTCTTC	CSVKQAGVFYDYNEQLF
TRBV11-2	-	TRBJ1-6	once	TGTGGCAGCAGCTTAGCCGGGGCATCACCCCCCCACTTT	CGSSLAGASPPHF
TRBV5-1	-	TRBJ2-2	-	TGCGCCAGCAGCTTGGAAGTGAGGACCGGGGAGCTGTTTTTT	CASSLEVRTGELFF
TRBV6-5	TRBD2	TRBJ2-3	-	TGTGCCAGTATCCTGGTCGCGGGAGCAACCGATACGCAGTATTTT	CASILVAGATDTQYF